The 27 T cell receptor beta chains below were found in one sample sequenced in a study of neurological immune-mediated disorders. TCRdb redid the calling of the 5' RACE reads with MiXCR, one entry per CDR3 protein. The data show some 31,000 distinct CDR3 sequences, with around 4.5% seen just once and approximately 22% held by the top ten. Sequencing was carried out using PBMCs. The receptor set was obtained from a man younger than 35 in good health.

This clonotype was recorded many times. The CDR3 region has the DNA TGTGCCAGCAGCCAGACTTACACAGATACGCAGTATTTT. Protein: CASSQTYTDTQYF. V gene TRBV7-2 combines with J gene TRBJ2-3; D is undetermined. Germline V gives CDR1 SGHTA, CDR2 FQGNSA. The CDR3 has 13 residues. V dropped 5 bases and J dropped 2 bases, with 8 bases sitting between them.

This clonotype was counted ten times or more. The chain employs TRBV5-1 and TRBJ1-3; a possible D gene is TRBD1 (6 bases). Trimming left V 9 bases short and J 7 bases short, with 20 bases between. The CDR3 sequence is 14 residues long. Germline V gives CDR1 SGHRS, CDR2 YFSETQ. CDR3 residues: CATKTGLTSNTIYF. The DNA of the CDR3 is TGCGCCACCAAGACAGGCCTCACAAGCAACACCATATATTTT. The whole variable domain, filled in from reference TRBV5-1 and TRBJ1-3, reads KAGVTQTPRYLIKTRGQQVTLSCSPISGHRSVSWYQQTPGQGLQFLFEYFSETQRNKGNFPGRFSGRQFSNSRSEMNVSTLELGDSALYLCATKTGLTSNTIYFGEGSWLTVV.

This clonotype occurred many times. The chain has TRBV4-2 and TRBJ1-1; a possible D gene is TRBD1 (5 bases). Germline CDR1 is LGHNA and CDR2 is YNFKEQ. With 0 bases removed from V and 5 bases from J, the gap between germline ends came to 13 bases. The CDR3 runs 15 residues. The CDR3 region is CASSQEERDWTEAFF. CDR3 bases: TGTGCCAGCAGCCAAGAAGAACGGGACTGGACTGAAGCTTTCTTT.

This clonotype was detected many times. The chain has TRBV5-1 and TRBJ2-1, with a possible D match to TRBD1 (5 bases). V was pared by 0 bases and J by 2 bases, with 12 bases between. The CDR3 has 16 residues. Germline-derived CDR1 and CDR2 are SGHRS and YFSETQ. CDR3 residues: CASSLALRATYNEQFF. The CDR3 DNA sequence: TGCGCCAGCAGCTTGGCCCTCAGGGCGACCTACAATGAGCAGTTCTTC.

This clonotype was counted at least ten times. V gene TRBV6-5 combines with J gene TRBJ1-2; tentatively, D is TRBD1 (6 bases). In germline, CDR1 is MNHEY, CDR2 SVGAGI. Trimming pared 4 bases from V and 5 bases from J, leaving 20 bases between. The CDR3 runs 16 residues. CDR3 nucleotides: TGTGCCAGCAGTTCTCGACAGGTCCGACGTTCTTATGGCTACACCTTC. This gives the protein CASSSRQVRRSYGYTF.

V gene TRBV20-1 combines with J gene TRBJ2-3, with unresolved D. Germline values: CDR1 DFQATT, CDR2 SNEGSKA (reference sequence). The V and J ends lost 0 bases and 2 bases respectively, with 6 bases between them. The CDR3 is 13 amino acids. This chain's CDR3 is CSARDPFTDTQYF. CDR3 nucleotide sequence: TGCAGTGCTAGAGATCCGTTCACAGATACGCAGTATTTT.

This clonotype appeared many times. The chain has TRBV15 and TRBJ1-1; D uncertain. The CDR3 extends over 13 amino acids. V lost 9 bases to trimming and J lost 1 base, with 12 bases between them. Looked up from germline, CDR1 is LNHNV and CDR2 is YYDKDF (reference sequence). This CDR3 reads CATKDWGNTEAFF. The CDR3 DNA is TGTGCCACGAAAGATTGGGGGAACACTGAAGCTTTCTTT.

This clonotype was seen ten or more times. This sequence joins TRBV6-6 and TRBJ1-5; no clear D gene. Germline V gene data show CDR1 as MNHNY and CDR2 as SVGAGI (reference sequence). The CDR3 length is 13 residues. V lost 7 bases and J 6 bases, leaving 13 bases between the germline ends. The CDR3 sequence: CASIMTPGQPQHF. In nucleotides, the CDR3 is TGTGCCAGCATTATGACCCCTGGTCAGCCCCAGCATTTT.

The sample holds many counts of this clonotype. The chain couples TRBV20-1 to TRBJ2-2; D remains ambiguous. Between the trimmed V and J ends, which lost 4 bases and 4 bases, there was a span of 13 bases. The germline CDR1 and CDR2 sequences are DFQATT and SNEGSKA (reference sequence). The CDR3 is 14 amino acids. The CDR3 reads CSAKARTGTGELFF. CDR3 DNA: TGCAGTGCTAAGGCCCGAACCGGCACCGGGGAGCTGTTTTTT.

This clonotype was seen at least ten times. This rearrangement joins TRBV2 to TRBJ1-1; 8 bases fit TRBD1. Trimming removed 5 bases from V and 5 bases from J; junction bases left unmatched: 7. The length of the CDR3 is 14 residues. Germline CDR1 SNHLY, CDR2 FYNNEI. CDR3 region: CASSLIQGETEAFF. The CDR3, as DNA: TGTGCCAGCAGTCTTATACAGGGGGAAACTGAAGCTTTCTTT.

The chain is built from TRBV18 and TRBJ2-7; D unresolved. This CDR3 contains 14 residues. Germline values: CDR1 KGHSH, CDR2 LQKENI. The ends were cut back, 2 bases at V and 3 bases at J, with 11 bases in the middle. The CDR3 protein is CASSPIQTSYEQYF. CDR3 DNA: TGTGCCAGCTCACCAATACAGACAAGCTACGAGCAGTACTTC.

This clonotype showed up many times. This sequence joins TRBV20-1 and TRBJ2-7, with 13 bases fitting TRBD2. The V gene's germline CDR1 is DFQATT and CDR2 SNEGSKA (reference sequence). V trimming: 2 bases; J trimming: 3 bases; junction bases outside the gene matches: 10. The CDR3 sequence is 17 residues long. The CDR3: CSARRTGLAGAGYEQYF. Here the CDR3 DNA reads TGCAGTGCTAGAAGGACTGGACTAGCGGGGGCCGGCTACGAGCAGTACTTC.

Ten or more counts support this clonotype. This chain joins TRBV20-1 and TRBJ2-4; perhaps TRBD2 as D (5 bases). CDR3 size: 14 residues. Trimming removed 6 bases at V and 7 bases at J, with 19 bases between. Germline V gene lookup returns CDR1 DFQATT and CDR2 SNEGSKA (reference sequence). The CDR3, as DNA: TGCAGTGCCGCACCCCCGGGGTCGAGGAACATTCAGTACTTC. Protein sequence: CSAAPPGSRNIQYF.

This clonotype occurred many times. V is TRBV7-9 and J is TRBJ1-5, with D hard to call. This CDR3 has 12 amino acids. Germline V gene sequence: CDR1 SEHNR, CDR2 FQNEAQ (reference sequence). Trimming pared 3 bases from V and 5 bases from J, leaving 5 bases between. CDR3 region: CASSFGDQPQHF. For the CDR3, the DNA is TGTGCCAGCAGCTTTGGCGATCAGCCCCAGCATTTT.

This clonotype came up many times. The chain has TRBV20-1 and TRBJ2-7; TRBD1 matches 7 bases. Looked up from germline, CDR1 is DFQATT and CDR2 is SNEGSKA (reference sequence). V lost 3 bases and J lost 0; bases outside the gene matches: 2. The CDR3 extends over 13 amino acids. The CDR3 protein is CSASDRDSYEQYF. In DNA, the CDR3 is TGCAGTGCTAGTGACAGGGACTCCTACGAGCAGTACTTC.

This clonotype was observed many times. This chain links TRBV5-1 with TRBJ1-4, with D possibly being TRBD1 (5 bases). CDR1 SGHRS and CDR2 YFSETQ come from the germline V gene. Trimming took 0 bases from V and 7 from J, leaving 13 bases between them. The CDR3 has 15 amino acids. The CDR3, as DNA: TGCGCCAGCAGCTTGGACACCGGTGGGGGTGAAAAACTGTTTTTT. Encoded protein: CASSLDTGGGEKLFF. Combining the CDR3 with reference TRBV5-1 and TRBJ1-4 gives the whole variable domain KAGVTQTPRYLIKTRGQQVTLSCSPISGHRSVSWYQQTPGQGLQFLFEYFSETQRNKGNFPGRFSGRQFSNSRSEMNVSTLELGDSALYLCASSLDTGGGEKLFFGSGTQLSVL.

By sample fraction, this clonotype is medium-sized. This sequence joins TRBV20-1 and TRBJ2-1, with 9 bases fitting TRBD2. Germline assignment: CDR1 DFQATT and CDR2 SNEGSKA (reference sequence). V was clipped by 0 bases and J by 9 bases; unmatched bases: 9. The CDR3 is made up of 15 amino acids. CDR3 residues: CSARDPAGGFSEQFF. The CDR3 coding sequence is TGCAGTGCTAGAGACCCAGCGGGGGGTTTTAGTGAGCAGTTCTTC.

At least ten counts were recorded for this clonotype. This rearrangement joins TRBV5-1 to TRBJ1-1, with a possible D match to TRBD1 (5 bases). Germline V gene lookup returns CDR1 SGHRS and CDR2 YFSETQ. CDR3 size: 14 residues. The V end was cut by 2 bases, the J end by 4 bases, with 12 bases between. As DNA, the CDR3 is TGCGCCAGCAGCTTTCAGGGTAGGGGCACTGAAGCTTTCTTT. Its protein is CASSFQGRGTEAFF. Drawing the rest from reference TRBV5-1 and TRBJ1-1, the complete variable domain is KAGVTQTPRYLIKTRGQQVTLSCSPISGHRSVSWYQQTPGQGLQFLFEYFSETQRNKGNFPGRFSGRQFSNSRSEMNVSTLELGDSALYLCASSFQGRGTEAFFGQGTRLTVV.

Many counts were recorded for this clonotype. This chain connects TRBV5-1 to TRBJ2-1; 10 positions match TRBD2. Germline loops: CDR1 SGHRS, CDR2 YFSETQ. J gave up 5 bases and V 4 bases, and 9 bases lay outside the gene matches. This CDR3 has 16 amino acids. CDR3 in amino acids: CASSRPIAGGNNEQFF. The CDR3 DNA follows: TGCGCCAGCAGCCGACCTATAGCGGGGGGAAACAATGAGCAGTTCTTC. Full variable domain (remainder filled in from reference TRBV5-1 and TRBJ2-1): KAGVTQTPRYLIKTRGQQVTLSCSPISGHRSVSWYQQTPGQGLQFLFEYFSETQRNKGNFPGRFSGRQFSNSRSEMNVSTLELGDSALYLCASSRPIAGGNNEQFFGPGTRLTVL.

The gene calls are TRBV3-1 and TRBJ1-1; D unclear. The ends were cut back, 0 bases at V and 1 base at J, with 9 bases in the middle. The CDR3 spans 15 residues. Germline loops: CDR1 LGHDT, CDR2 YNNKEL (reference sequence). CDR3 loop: CASSQDLGRNTEAFF. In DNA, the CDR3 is TGTGCCAGCAGCCAAGATCTCGGGAGGAACACTGAAGCTTTCTTT.

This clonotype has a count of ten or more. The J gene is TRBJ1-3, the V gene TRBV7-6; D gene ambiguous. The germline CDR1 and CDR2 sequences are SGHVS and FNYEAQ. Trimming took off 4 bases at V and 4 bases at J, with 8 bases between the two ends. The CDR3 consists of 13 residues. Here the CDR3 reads CASSSTQGNTIYF. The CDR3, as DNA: TGTGCCAGCAGCTCCACTCAGGGAAACACCATATATTTT.

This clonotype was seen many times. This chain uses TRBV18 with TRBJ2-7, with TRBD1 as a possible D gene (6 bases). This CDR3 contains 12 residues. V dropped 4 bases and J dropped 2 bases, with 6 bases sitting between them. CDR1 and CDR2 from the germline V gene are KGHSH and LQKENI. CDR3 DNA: TGTGCCAGCTCACGGACAGCCTACGAGCAGTACTTC. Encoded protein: CASSRTAYEQYF.

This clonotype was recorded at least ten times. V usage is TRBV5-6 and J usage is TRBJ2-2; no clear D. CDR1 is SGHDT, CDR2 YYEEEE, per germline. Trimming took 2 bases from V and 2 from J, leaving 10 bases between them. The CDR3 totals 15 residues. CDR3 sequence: CASSFALLNTGELFF. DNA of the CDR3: TGTGCCAGCAGCTTCGCACTGCTAAACACCGGGGAGCTGTTTTTT.

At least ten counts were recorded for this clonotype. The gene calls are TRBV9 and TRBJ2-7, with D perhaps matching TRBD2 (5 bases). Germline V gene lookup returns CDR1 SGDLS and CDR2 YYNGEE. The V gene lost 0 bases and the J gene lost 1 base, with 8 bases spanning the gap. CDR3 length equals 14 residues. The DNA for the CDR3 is TGTGCCAGCAGCGTAGCGGGGATTTCCTACGAGCAGTACTTC. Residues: CASSVAGISYEQYF. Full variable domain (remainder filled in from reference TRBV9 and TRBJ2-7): DSGVTQTPKHLITATGQRVTLRCSPRSGDLSVYWYQQSLDQGLQFLIQYYNGEERAKGNILERFSAQQFPDLHSELNLSSLELGDSALYFCASSVAGISYEQYFGPGTRLTVT.

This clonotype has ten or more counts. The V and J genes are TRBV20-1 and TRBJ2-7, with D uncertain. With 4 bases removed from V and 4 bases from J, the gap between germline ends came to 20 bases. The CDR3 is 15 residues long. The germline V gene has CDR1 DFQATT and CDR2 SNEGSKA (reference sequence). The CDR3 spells CSATPIDQKSYEQYF. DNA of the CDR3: TGCAGTGCTACCCCTATAGACCAAAAAAGTTACGAGCAGTACTTC.

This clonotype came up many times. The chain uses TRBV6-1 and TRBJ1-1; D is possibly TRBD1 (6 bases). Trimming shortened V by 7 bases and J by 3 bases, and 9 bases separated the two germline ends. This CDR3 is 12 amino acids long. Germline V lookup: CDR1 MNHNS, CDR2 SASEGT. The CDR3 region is CASTRGYTEAFF. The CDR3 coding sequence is TGTGCCAGCACCAGGGGTTACACTGAAGCTTTCTTT.

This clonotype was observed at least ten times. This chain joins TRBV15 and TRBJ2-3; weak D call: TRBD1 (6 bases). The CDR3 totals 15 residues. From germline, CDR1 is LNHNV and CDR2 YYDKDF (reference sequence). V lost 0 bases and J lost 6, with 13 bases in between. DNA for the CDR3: TGTGCCACCAGCAGAGATTTGAGACAGGCTGATACGCAGTATTTT. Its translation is CATSRDLRQADTQYF. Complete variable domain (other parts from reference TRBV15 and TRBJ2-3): DAMVIQNPRYQVTQFGKPVTLSCSQTLNHNVMYWYQQKSSQAPKLLFHYYDKDFNNEADTPDNFQSRRPNTSFCFLDIRSPGLGDTAMYLCATSRDLRQADTQYFGPGTRLTVL.